The sequence of this T cell receptor (beta chain) was determined in a study of OX40 agonist ivuxolimab in advanced cancers. Study-wide background: Dosing consisted of intravenous ivuxolimab at 0.01 to 10 mg/kg every 2 weeks. At 82.7% male, the cohort had a mean age of about 60 years, ranging from 23 to 79. Partial responses were achieved by three patients: one hepatocellular carcinoma, two cutaneous melanoma.

With 3 bases clipped from V and 0 bases from J, the junction kept 5 bases outside the gene matches. The CDR3 has 15 amino acids. CDR1 is MNHEY and CDR2 is SMNVEV in the germline V gene (reference sequence). The assay was immunoSEQ multiplex PCR, and TCRdb's table has in-frame clones only and misses some. The sample has 28,000 or so clones, around nine tenths seen once. Specimen: CD4+ or CD8+ T cells sorted from blood, collected in a trial of the OX40 agonist ivuxolimab. V usage is TRBV27 and J usage is TRBJ2-7, with TRBD2 identical over 7 bases. The sequence came from an adult with an advanced solid tumor such as melanoma, head and neck, liver or kidney cancer. This chain's CDR3 is CASSFASGSSYEQYF. In nucleotides, the CDR3 is TGTGCCAGCAGTTTCGCTAGCGGTAGCTCCTACGAGCAGTACTTC.